Presented here are 5 T cell receptor beta chains from one specimen sequenced in a study of T cell repertoires in cytomegalovirus infection. TCRdb reanalysed the reads using MiXCR and keeps one entry per CDR3 protein. The sample yields more than 85,000 distinct CDR3 sequences, 16% seen once. Sequenced material: PBMCs. These receptors were obtained from a human donor in good health (CMV status not recorded). Some clones in this sample may be carry-over from other donors' samples.

This clonotype showed up just once. A read error may be the cause here, since a much bigger clone is one base away. This chain connects TRBV7-8 to TRBJ1-1; possible D gene TRBD1, 5 bases. From germline, CDR1 is SGHVS and CDR2 FQNEAQ. The CDR3 has 16 amino acids. Trimming stripped 2 bases from V and 4 bases from J, with 17 bases between. Here the CDR3 DNA reads TGTGCCAGCAGCTTAAGATGGGGGGGGAGGTTCACTGAAGCTTTCTTT. Amino acid sequence: CASSLRWGGRFTEAFF.

This chain links TRBV2 with TRBJ1-5; D is unresolved. Trimming stripped 3 bases from V and 4 bases from J, with 7 bases between. Per germline, CDR1 SNHLY and CDR2 FYNNEI. The CDR3 is 13 amino acids. The CDR3 region is CASSDFSNQPQHF. The CDR3 coding sequence is TGTGCCAGCAGTGATTTTTCGAATCAGCCCCAGCATTTT.

This clonotype was counted ten times or more. The gene calls are TRBV7-6 and TRBJ2-7; 7 nucleotides align to TRBD1. After removal of 5 bases from V and 2 bases from J, the junction contained 6 bases not matched to a gene. Germline V gives CDR1 SGHVS, CDR2 FNYEAQ. This CDR3 region has 14 residues. The chain's CDR3 is CASSTRDSTYEQYF. As DNA, the CDR3 is TGTGCCAGCAGCACACGGGACAGTACCTACGAGCAGTACTTC.

This clonotype was picked up many times. This chain connects TRBV7-8 to TRBJ2-2; the match to TRBD1 covers 9 bases. Germline assignment: CDR1 SGHVS and CDR2 FQNEAQ. This CDR3 spans 15 amino acids. The ends lost 3 bases at V and 5 bases at J; junction bases unmatched: 4. CDR3 amino acids: CASSLRDRATGELFF. The CDR3 coding sequence is TGTGCCAGCAGCTTGCGGGACAGGGCAACCGGGGAGCTGTTTTTT.

This clonotype was counted once. At one boundary the junction diverges from the germline segment, which might be a read error. This rearrangement joins TRBV3-1 to TRBJ2-5; 14 bases map to TRBD2. In germline, CDR1 is LGHDT, CDR2 YNNKEL (reference sequence). The CDR3 runs to 16 residues. DNA for the CDR3: TGTGCCGGCAGCCAGACGGGACTAGCGGGGGCGGAGACCCAGTACTTC. It translates to CAGSQTGLAGAETQYF.